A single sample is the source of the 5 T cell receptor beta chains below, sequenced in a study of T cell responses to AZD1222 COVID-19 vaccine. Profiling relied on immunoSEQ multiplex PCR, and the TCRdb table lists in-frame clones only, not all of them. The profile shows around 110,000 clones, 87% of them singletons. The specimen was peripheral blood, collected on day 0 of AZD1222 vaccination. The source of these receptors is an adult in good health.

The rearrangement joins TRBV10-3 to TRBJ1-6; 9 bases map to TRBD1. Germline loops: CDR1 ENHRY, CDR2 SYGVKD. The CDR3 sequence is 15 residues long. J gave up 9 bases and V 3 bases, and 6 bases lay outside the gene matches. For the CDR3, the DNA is TGTGCCATCAGTGACCAGGGACAGGGTGGTTCACCCCTCCACTTT. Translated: CAISDQGQGGSPLHF.

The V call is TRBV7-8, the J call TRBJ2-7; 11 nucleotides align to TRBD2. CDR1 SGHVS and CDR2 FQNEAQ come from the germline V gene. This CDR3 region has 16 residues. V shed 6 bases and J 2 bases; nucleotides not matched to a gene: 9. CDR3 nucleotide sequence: TGTGCCAGCAGAGATACTCCGGGACTAGCGGCCTACGAGCAGTACTTC. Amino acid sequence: CASRDTPGLAAYEQYF.

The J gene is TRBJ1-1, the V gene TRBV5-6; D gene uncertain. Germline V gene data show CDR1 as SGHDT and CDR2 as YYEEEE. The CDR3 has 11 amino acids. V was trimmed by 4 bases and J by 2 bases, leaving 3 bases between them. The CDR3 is CASSVNTEAFF. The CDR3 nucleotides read TGTGCCAGCAGCGTTAACACTGAAGCTTTCTTT. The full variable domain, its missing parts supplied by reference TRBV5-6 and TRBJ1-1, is DAGVTQSPTHLIKTRGQQVTLRCSPKSGHDTVSWYQQALGQGPQFIFQYYEEEERQRGNFPDRFSGHQFPNYSSELNVNALLLGDSALYLCASSVNTEAFFGQGTRLTVV.

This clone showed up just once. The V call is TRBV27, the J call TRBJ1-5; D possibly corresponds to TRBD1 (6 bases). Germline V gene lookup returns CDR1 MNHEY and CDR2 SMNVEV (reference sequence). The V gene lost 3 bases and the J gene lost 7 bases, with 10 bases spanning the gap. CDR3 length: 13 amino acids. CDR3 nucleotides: TGTGCCAGCAGTTTTACAGGGAGCCAGCCCCAGCATTTT. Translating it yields CASSFTGSQPQHF.

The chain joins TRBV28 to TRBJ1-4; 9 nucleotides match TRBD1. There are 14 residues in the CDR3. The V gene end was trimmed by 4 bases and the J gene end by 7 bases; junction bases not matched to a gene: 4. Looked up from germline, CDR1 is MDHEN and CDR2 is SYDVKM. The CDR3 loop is CASSSTGGSEKLFF. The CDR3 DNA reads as TGTGCCAGCAGTTCGACAGGGGGGAGTGAAAAACTGTTTTTT.